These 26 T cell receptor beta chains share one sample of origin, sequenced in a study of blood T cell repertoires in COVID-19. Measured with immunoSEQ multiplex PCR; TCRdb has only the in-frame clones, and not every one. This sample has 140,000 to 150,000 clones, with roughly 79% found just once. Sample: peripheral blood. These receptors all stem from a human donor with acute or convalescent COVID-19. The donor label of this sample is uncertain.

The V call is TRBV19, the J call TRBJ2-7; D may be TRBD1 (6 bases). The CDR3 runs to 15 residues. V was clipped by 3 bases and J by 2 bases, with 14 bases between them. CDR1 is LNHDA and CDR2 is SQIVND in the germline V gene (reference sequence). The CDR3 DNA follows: TGTGCCAGTAGTATCGGGACAAGGGGGACCTACGAGCAGTACTTC. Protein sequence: CASSIGTRGTYEQYF.

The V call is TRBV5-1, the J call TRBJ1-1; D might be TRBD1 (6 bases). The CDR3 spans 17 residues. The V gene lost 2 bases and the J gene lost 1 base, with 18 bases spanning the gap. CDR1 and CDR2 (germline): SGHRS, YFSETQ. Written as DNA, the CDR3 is TGCGCCAGCAGCTTAACCCCAGGGGCCTACCCGAACACTGAAGCTTTCTTT. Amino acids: CASSLTPGAYPNTEAFF.

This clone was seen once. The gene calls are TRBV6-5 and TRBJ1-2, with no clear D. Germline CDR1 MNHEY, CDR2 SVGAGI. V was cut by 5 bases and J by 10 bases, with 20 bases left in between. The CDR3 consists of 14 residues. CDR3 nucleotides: TGTGCCAGCAGTCCCTCTCTCCTGACAAGACACTACACCTTC. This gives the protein CASSPSLLTRHYTF.

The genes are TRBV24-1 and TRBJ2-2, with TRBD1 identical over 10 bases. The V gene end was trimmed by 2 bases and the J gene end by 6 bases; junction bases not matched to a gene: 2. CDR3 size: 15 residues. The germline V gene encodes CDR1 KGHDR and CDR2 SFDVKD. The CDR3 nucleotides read TGTGCCACCAGTGATTCCGGACAGGGGGCCGGGGAGCTGTTTTTT. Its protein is CATSDSGQGAGELFF.

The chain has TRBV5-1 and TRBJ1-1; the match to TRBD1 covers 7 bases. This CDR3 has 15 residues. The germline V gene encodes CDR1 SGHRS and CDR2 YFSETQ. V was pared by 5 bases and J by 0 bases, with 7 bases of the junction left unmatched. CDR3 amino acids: CASRGQVNMNTEAFF. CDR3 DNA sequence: TGCGCCAGCAGAGGACAGGTTAACATGAACACTGAAGCTTTCTTT.

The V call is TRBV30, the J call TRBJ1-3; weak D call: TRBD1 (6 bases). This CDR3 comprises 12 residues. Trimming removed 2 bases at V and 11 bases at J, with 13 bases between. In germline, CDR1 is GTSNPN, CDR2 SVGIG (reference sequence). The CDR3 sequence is CAWSITRGSIYF. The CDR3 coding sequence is TGTGCCTGGAGTATTACCAGGGGCTCCATATATTTT.

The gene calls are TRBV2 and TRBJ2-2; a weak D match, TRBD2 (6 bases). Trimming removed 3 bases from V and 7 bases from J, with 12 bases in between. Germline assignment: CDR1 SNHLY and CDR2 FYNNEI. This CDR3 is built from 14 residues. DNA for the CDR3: TGTGCCAGCAGTGATGAGGACGGGAGCGGGGAGCTGTTTTTT. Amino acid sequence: CASSDEDGSGELFF.

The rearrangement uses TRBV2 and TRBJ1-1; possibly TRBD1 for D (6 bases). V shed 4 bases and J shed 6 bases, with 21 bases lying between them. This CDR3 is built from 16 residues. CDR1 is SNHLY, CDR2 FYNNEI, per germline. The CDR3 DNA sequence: TGTGCCAGCAGTGTTCAGGGGCCGCTGGGAGGGGCTGAAGCTTTCTTT. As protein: CASSVQGPLGGAEAFF. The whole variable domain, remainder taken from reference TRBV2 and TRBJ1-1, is EPEVTQTPSHQVTQMGQEVILRCVPISNHLYFYWYRQILGQKVEFLVSFYNNEISEKSEIFDDQFSVERPDGSNFTLKIRSTKLEDSAMYFCASSVQGPLGGAEAFFGQGTRLTVV.

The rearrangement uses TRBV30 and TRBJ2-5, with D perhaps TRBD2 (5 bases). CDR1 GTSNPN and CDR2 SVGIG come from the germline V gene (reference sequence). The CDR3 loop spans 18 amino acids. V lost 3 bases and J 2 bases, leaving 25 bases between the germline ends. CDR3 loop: CAWRMFLPREVWQETQYF. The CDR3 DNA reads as TGTGCCTGGAGAATGTTCCTTCCCCGGGAAGTGTGGCAAGAGACCCAGTACTTC.

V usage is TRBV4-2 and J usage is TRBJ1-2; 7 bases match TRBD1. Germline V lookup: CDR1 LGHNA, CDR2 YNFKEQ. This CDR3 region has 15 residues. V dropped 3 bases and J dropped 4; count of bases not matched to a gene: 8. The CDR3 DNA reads TGTGCCAGCAGCCAGGTTGACAGGGATCCCTATGGCTACACCTTC. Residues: CASSQVDRDPYGYTF.

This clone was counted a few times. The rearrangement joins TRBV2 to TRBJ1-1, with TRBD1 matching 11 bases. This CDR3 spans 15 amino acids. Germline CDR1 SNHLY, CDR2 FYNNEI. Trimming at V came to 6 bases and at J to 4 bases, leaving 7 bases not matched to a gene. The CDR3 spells CASSRGTGGGTEAFF. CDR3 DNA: TGTGCCAGCAGCCGGGGGACAGGGGGAGGCACTGAAGCTTTCTTT.

CDR3 sequence: CASSPGTGGETQYF. The CDR3 DNA follows: TGTGCCAGCAGTCCCGGGACAGGAGGAGAGACCCAGTACTTC. This chain connects TRBV27 to TRBJ2-5, with 8 bases fitting TRBD1. The CDR3 covers 14 residues. Germline V gene data show CDR1 as MNHEY and CDR2 as SMNVEV (reference sequence). Trimming at V came to 5 bases and at J to 4 bases, leaving 6 bases not matched to a gene.

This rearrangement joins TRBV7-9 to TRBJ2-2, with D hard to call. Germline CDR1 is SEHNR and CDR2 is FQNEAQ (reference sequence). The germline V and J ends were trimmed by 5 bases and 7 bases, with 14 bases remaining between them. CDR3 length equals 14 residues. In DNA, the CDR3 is TGTGCCAGCAGCCCGACAATGGAAAGCGGGGAGCTGTTTTTT. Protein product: CASSPTMESGELFF.

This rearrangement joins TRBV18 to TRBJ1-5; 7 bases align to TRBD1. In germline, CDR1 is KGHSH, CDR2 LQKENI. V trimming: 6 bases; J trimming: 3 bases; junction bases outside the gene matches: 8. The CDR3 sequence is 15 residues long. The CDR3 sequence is CASSLDRVTNQPQHF. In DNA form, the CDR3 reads TGTGCCAGCTCTCTCGACAGGGTGACCAATCAGCCCCAGCATTTT.

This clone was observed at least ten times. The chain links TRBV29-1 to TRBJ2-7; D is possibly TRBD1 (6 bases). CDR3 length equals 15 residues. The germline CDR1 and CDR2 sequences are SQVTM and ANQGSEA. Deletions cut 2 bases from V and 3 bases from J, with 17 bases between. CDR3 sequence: CSVERPGTPSYEQYF. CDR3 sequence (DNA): TGCAGCGTTGAAAGGCCAGGGACACCCAGCTACGAGCAGTACTTC.

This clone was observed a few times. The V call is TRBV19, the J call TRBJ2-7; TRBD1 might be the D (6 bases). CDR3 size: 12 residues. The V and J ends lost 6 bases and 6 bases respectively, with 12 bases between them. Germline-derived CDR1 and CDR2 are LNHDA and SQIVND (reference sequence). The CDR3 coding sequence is TGTGCCAGTAGGCCCCAAGGGGGCGAGCAGTACTTC. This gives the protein CASRPQGGEQYF.

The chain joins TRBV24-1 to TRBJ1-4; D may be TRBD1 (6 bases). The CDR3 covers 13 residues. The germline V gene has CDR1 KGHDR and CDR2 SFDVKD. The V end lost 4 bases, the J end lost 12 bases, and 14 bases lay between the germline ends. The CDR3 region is CATSDSTGRELFF. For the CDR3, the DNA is TGTGCCACCAGTGACTCGACAGGCAGGGAACTGTTTTTT.

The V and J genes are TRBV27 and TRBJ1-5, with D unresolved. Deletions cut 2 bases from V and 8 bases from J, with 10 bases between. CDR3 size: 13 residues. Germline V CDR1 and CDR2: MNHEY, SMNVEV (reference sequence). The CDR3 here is CASSLREGKPQHF. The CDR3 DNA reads TGTGCCAGCAGTTTAAGGGAGGGCAAGCCCCAGCATTTT.

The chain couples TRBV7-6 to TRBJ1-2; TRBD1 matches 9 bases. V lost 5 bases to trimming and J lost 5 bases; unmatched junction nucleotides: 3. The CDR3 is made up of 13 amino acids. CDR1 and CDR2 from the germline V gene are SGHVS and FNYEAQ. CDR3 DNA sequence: TGTGCCAGCAGCCAACAGGGGGCTTATGGCTACACCTTC. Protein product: CASSQQGAYGYTF. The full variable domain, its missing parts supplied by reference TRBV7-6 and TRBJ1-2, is GAGVSQSPRYKVTKRGQDVALRCDPISGHVSLYWYRQALGQGPEFLTYFNYEAQQDKSGLPNDRFSAERPEGSISTLTIQRTEQRDSAMYRCASSQQGAYGYTFGSGTRLTVV.

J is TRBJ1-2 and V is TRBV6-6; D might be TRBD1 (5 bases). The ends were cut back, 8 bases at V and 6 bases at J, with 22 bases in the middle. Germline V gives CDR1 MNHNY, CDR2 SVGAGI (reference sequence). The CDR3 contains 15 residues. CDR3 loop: CASASYGAAGHGYTF. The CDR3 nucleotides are TGTGCCAGCGCAAGTTATGGGGCCGCTGGCCATGGCTACACCTTC.

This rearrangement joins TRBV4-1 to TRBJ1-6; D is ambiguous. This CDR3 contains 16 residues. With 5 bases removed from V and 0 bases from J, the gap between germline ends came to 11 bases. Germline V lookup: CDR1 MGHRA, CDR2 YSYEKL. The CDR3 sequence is CASSVEASSYNSPLHF. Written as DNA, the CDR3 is TGCGCCAGCAGCGTCGAAGCTAGCTCCTATAATTCACCCCTCCACTTT.

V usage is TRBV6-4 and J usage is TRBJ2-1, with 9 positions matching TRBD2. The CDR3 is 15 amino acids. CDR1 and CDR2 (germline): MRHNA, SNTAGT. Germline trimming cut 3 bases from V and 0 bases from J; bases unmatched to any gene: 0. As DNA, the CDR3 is TGTGCCAGCAGTGAAGCGGGGGGCTCCTACAATGAGCAGTTCTTC. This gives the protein CASSEAGGSYNEQFF.

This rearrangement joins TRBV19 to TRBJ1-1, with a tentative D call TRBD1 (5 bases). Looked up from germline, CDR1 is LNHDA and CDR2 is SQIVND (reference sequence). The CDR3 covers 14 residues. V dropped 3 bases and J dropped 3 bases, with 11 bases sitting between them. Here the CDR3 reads CASSIARDYTEAFF. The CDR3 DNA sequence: TGTGCCAGTAGTATCGCCAGGGATTACACTGAAGCTTTCTTT. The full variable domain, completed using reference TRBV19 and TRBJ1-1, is DGGITQSPKYLFRKEGQNVTLSCEQNLNHDAMYWYRQDPGQGLRLIYYSQIVNDFQKGDIAEGYSVSREKKESFPLTVTSAQKNPTAFYLCASSIARDYTEAFFGQGTRLTVV.

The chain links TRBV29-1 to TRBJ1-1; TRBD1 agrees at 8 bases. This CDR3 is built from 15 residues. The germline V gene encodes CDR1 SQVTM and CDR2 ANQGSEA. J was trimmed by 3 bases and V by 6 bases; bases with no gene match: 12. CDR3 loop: CSVIRAGGFDTEAFF. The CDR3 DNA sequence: TGCAGCGTCATCAGGGCAGGGGGCTTTGACACTGAAGCTTTCTTT.

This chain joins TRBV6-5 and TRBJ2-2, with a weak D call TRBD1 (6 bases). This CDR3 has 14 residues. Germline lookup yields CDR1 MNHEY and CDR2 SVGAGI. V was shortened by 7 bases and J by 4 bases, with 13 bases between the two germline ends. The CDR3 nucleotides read TGTGCCAGCACCCCACAGGGATTCACCGGGGAGCTGTTTTTT. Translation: CASTPQGFTGELFF.

As DNA, the CDR3 is TGTGCCAGCAGGGCTGGGACAGAAAATAATGAAAAACTGTTTTTT. Protein: CASRAGTENNEKLFF. The chain combines TRBV13 with TRBJ1-4; 7 bases are shared with TRBD1. V was pared by 6 bases and J by 4 bases, with 8 bases of the junction left unmatched. The CDR3 runs 15 residues. CDR1 and CDR2 from the germline V gene are PRHDT and FYEKMQ (reference sequence).